The following is a T cell receptor (beta chain) sequence with its context. Its target is unknown. The sample comes from a study of regulatory T cells in long-lasting Graves disease. General study points: Persistent disease was associated with favored TRBV28 usage and with favored use of TRBJ1-2 and TRBJ2-5.

Combining iRepertoire HTBI primers with Arm-PCR of CDR3 regions, the authors built TCR beta libraries. TCRdb passed the multiplex PCR reads through MiXCR, listing each CDR3 protein once. The table has approximately 540,000 distinct CDR3 sequences, about 11% seen once. This CDR3 region has 13 residues. The V gene's germline CDR1 is MNHEY and CDR2 SVGEGT. The junction had 4 bases not matched to a gene; V was cut back by 7 bases and J by 7 bases. Time point defined: newly diagnosed GD, antithyroid drugs for less than 3 months. RNA extracted from PBMCs served as the sequencing template. This sample was also put to use in a study of T cells in Graves' hyperthyroidism and ophthalmopathy.

The sample consisted of peripheral blood mononuclear cells (PBMCs), taken at new diagnosis, from a patient treated with antithyroid drugs. The receptor comes from a woman aged 25 to 45 with Graves disease. The chain has TRBV6-2 or TRBV6-3 and TRBJ1-1, with TRBD1 matching over 12 bases. For the CDR3, the DNA is TGTGCCAGCACGGGACAGGGGGCTATTGAAGCTTTCTTT. Translation: CASTGQGAIEAFF.